Reported below is one T cell receptor (beta chain). The table lists this clonotype with many counts. Its cognate antigen has yet to be identified. Nothing much larger sits one base from this clone, and base qualities are not available. PBMCs were isolated by Ficoll-Paque density gradient centrifugation. The sample is drawn from a study of T-cell memory formation after mild COVID-19 (dated by TCRdb to the early 2020s). Regarding the complete study: TCR sequence clusters from the two donors were found to be largely donor specific. In a couple of donors, T-cell clones that expanded and contracted after mild COVID-19 were tracked by sequencing TCRalpha and TCRbeta repertoires over time. Two young, previously healthy adult volunteers, one female and one male, were included in the cohort.

The paper as a whole reports these results and caveats: SARS-CoV-2 specificity was not confirmed for the second-wave clones peaking on day 37. Some responding clones were detected in pre-infection memory, which suggested that pre-existing cross-reactive memory T cells had joined the SARS-CoV-2 response. The study included only a couple of mild cases, and larger cohorts that include severe cases with pre-infection samples were judged to be necessary. Contracting CD4+ clones appeared mostly in the CM and EM memory subsets, whereas CD8+ clones were enriched in EMRA. From day 15 to 85, contracting clones showed balanced CD4/CD8 phenotypes, whereas a second wave of clones that expanded from day 15 to 37 leaned towards CD4+.

Sequencing was performed on an Illumina NovaSeq 6000. Using 5'RACE with constant-segment primers, TCRalpha and TCRbeta cDNA libraries were constructed, with sample barcodes and unique molecular identifiers added in the process. Trizol reagent was used to extract RNA from every sample. The libraries were amplified in two PCR steps, and the second step added a second sample barcode and Illumina TruSeq adapters. Sequencing of libraries was performed on an Illumina NovaSeq with 2 x 150 bp paired-end reads. In the original analysis: With migec v1.2.7, reads were demultiplexed and then collapsed into UMI-guided consensus sequences. With mixcr v2.1.11, UMI consensuses were aligned to TRA and TRB V and J templates and assembled into clonotypes. A clonotype was counted as expanded or contracted only if both edgeR and NoisET called the change significant, with noise models trained on biological replicates. For edgeR calls, the thresholds were a false discovery rate-adjusted p below 0.01 and a log2 fold-change of 1. PCA with hierarchical clustering of max-normalized trajectories of the 1000 most abundant clonotypes was used as exploratory dynamics analysis. Each responding clone was given a CD4 or CD8 phenotype based on the CD4+ and CD8+ repertoires, which had been sequenced separately. TCRdb applied fastp at Q25 and MiXCR to the public reads, then kept only in-frame beta chains. Rows with a matching CDR3 protein are joined into one entry that keeps the most common DNA and genes. None of the V and J calls come from the authors' own analysis; TCRdb made them. This sample gives 430,000 or so distinct CDR3 sequences in total; around 27% of them show up just once. 9.5% to 15% of the sample is held by the ten biggest clonotypes.

The germline V gene specifies KGHSH as CDR1 and LQKENI as CDR2. Counted from cysteine to phenylalanine, this CDR3 has 15 amino acids. Left in the record is the CDR3 DNA by itself, 45 bases read in frame from the first base. Trimming accounts for 6 bases at V and 1 base at J, while the number of junction bases matched to no gene is 5. This receptor was taken from an adult woman who had mild COVID-19 (a few samples of this study predate the infection). The sample titles of this study are shuffled in the database, so cell type and time point are left out; the donor was told from shared clones. The V and J genes are TRBV18 and TRBJ2-7; 11 junctional bases match TRBD2. Sequencing was carried out using PBMCs or a T cell subset sorted from them (not recorded which). The sequenced DNA: TGTGCCAGCTCCCCTACTAGCGGGAGTTCCTACGAGCAGTACTTC. Translation gives CASSPTSGSSYEQYF. With all but the CDR3 taken from the reference TRBV18 and TRBJ2-7 genes, the full variable domain is: NAGVMQNPRHLVRRRGQEARLRCSPMKGHSHVYWYRQLPEEGLKFMVYLQKENIIDESGMPKERFSAEFPKEGPSILRIQQVVRGDSAAYFCASSPTSGSSYEQYFGPGTRLTVT.